This T cell receptor beta chain comes out of a study of metastatic and nonmetastatic thyroid tumors. Study as a whole: Malignant and benign thyroid patients had repertoires compared in peripheral blood and tumor or nodule tissue. Study results and caveats: Patients with malignant thyroid tumors reportedly had significantly higher TCR beta diversity than those with benign nodules, in blood and tumor.

As handled by the study authors: CDR3 was compared across clinicopathological groups, and the resulting differences were used to build a distant-metastasis classifier for papillary thyroid cancer. TCRdb redid the clone calls on the PCR reads using MiXCR. The authors' filters were not applied to this entry. The table records 18,000 or so clones, 21% of them present only once. This clone was counted at least ten times. Its cognate antigen is unknown. Thyroid surgery was preceded by no treatment in any patient. This CDR3 contains 13 residues. Germline loops: CDR1 MGHRA, CDR2 YSYEKL. Deletions cut 1 base from V and 2 bases from J, with 3 bases between.

Sequencing was done on a sample of tumor tissue. This receptor was taken from a female donor with papillary thyroid cancer or a benign thyroid nodule (not recorded which). Some clones in this sample may be carry-over from other donors' samples. The chain couples TRBV4-1 to TRBJ1-3; D is undetermined. The CDR3 DNA reads TGCGCCAGCAGCCAAGTTACTGGAAACACCATATATTTT. This translates into CASSQVTGNTIYF.